The next 4 T cell receptor beta chains were all read from a single sample in a study of cytomegalovirus exposure and HLA in healthy donors. Generated by immunoSEQ multiplex PCR, the TCRdb table keeps only in-frame clones and is missing some. The sample contains 95,000 to 150,000 clones, roughly 95% of which appear only once. Source material: PBMCs. The receptors stem from a man between 18 and 35 years old in good health and CMV-seronegative.

The chain recombines TRBV27 with TRBJ1-4; D is possibly TRBD1 (5 bases). This CDR3 has 16 amino acids. Germline lookup yields CDR1 MNHEY and CDR2 SMNVEV (reference sequence). V dropped 3 bases and J dropped 13 bases, with 24 bases sitting between them. The CDR3 DNA is TGTGCCAGCAGTTTGGCGGGACCGACCAGGTATAACGGACTGTTTTTT. Translating gives CASSLAGPTRYNGLFF.

The chain links TRBV2 to TRBJ1-4; a weak D match, TRBD1 (5 bases). V dropped 3 bases and J dropped 6 bases, with 23 bases sitting between them. The CDR3 contains 18 residues. The germline V gene encodes CDR1 SNHLY and CDR2 FYNNEI. For the CDR3, the DNA is TGTGCCAGCAGTGACTGGCTTCAAGTGGGCAGGGATCATGAAAAACTGTTTTTT. Its protein product is CASSDWLQVGRDHEKLFF.

This clone occurred once. The chain couples TRBV30 to TRBJ2-5; D is unclear. Trimming stripped 3 bases from V and 4 bases from J, with 6 bases between. The germline V gene has CDR1 GTSNPN and CDR2 SVGIG (reference sequence). This CDR3 contains 11 residues. The CDR3 sequence is CAWRETETQYF. The DNA of the CDR3 is TGTGCCTGGAGGGAGACAGAGACCCAGTACTTC.

The chain uses TRBV6-5 and TRBJ2-1, with D maybe TRBD1 (6 bases). The V and J ends lost 6 bases and 0 bases respectively, with 12 bases between them. Germline-derived CDR1 and CDR2 are MNHEY and SVGAGI. CDR3 length: 15 amino acids. The chain's CDR3 is CASRLDRSSYNEQFF. The CDR3, as DNA: TGTGCCAGCAGGCTCGACAGGTCCTCCTACAATGAGCAGTTCTTC.